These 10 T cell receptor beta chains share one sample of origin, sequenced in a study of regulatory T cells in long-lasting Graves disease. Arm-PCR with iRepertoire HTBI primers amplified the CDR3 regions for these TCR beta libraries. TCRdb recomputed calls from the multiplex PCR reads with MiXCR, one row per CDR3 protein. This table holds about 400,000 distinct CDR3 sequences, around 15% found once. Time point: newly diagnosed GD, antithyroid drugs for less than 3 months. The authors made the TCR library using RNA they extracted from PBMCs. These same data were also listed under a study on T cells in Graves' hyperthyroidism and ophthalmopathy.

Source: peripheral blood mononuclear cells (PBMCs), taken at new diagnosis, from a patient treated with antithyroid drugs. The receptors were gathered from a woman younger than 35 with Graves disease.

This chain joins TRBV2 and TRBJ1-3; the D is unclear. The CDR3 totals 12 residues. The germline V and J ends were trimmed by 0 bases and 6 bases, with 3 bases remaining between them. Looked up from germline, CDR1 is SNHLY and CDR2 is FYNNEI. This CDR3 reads CASSEAINTIYF. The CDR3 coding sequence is TGTGCCAGCAGTGAAGCGATAAACACCATATATTTT. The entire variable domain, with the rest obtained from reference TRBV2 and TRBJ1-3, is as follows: EPEVTQTPSHQVTQMGQEVILRCVPISNHLYFYWYRQILGQKVEFLVSFYNNEISEKSEIFDDQFSVERPDGSNFTLKIRSTKLEDSAMYFCASSEAINTIYFGEGSWLTVV.

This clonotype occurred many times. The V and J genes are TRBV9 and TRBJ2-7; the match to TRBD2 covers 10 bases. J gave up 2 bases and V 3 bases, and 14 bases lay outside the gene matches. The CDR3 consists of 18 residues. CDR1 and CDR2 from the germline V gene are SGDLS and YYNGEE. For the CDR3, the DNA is TGTGCCAGCAGCGCAAGTCGTAGTACTAGCGGGAAACCCTACGAGCAGTACTTC. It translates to CASSASRSTSGKPYEQYF.

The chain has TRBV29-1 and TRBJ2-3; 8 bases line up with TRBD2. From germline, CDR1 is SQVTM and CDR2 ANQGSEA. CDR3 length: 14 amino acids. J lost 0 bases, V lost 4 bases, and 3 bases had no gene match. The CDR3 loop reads CSVVRGVSTDTQYF. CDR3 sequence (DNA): TGCAGCGTTGTGCGGGGGGTAAGCACAGATACGCAGTATTTT.

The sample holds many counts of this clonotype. The chain's CDR3 is CASSFNEGANTGELFF. CDR3 bases: TGTGCCAGCAGCTTCAATGAGGGGGCTAACACCGGGGAGCTGTTTTTT. V is TRBV7-9 and J is TRBJ2-2, with TRBD1 identical over 7 bases. V trimming: 3 bases; J trimming: 2 bases; junction bases outside the gene matches: 6. CDR3 length: 16 residues. Germline V gene data show CDR1 as SEHNR and CDR2 as FQNEAQ (reference sequence).

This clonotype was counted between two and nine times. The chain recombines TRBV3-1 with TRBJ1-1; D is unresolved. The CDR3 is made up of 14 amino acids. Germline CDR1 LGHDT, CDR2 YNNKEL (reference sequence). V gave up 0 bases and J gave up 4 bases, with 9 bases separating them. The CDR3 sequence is CASSQESPGTEAFF. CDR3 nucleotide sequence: TGTGCCAGCAGCCAAGAGTCACCGGGCACTGAAGCTTTCTTT.

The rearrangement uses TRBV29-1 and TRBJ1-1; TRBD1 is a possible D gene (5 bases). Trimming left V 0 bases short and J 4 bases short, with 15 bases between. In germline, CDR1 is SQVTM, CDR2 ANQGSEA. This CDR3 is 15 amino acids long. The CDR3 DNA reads TGCAGCGTTGAAGATCGGGGCCGGCAGTCCACTGAAGCTTTCTTT. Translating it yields CSVEDRGRQSTEAFF.

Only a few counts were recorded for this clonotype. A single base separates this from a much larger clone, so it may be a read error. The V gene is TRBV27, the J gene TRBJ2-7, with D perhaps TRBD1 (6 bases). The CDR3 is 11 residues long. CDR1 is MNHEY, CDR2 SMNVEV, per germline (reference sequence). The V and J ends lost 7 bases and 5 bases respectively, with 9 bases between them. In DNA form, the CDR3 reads TGTGCCAGCAAACAGGGCCACGAGCAGTACTTC. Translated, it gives CASKQGHEQYF.

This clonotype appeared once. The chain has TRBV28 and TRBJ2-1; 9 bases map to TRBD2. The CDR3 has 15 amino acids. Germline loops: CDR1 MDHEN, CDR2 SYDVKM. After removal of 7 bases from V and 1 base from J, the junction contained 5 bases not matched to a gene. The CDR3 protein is CASKRAGGSYNEQFF. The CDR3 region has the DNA TGTGCCAGCAAACGAGCGGGGGGTTCCTACAATGAGCAGTTCTTC.

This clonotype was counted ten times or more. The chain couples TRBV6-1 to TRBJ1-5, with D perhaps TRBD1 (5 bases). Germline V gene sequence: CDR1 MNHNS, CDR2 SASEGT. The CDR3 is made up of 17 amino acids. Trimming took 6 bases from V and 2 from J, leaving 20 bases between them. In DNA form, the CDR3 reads TGTGCCAGCAGCCTTCCCGGACACAGTTCTGGCAATCAGCCCCAGCATTTT. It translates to CASSLPGHSSGNQPQHF.

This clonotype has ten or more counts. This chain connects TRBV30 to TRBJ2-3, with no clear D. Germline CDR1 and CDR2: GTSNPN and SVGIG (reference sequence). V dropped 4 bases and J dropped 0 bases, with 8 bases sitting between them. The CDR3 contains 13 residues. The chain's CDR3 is CAWTKFSTDTQYF. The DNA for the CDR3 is TGTGCCTGGACGAAGTTTAGCACAGATACGCAGTATTTT.